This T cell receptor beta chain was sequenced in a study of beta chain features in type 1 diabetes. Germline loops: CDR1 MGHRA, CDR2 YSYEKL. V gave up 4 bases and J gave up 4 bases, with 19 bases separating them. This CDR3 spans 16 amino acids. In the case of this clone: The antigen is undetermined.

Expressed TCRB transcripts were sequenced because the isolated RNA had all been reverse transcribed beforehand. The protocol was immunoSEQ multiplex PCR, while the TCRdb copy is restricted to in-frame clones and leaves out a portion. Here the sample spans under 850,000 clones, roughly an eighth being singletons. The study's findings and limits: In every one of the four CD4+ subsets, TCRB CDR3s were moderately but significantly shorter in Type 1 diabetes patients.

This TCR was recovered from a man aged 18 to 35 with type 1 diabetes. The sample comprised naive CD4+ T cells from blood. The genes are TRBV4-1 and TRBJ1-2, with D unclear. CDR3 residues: CASSPNTGRSAYGYTF. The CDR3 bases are TGCGCCAGCAGCCCAAACACTGGGAGATCCGCCTATGGCTACACCTTC.